The 32 T cell receptor beta chains given below trace back to one sample, sequenced in a study of cytomegalovirus exposure and HLA in healthy donors. This PCR relied on a set of 60 Vbeta primers and 13 Jbeta primers. Sequenced by immunoSEQ multiplex PCR; TCRdb stores in-frame clones only, minus some. The repertoire holds around 150,000 clones, with around 67% as singletons. Input material: PBMCs. Receptors were obtained from a woman under 30 in good health and CMV-seropositive.

This chain joins TRBV6-5 and TRBJ1-1; the D is unclear. There are 13 residues in the CDR3. Trimming pared 4 bases from V and 3 bases from J, leaving 9 bases between. In germline, CDR1 is MNHEY, CDR2 SVGAGI. CDR3 DNA: TGTGCCAGCAGTTTAGGGCGGGACACTGAAGCTTTCTTT. The encoded protein is CASSLGRDTEAFF.

The V gene is TRBV4-1, the J gene TRBJ2-1; no clear D gene. The CDR3 has 11 residues. Per germline, CDR1 MGHRA and CDR2 YSYEKL. The V end lost 5 bases, the J end lost 12 bases, and 11 bases lay between the germline ends. CDR3 nucleotide sequence: TGCGCCAGCAGCTTCGGGTCCTTGCAGTTCTTC. The encoded protein is CASSFGSLQFF.

The chain links TRBV28 to TRBJ2-1; D is perhaps TRBD2 (6 bases). The CDR3 contains 13 residues. V shed 6 bases and J shed 4 bases, with 10 bases lying between them. The germline V gene encodes CDR1 MDHEN and CDR2 SYDVKM. CDR3 protein: CASSLTSYNEQFF. DNA for the CDR3: TGTGCCAGCAGCCTGACTAGTTACAATGAGCAGTTCTTC.

V gene TRBV5-1 combines with J gene TRBJ2-5; 7 bases align to TRBD2. Near its end, the DNA agrees better with TRBJ2-7, so the J call may be wrong. CDR1 and CDR2 (germline): SGHRS, YFSETQ. The CDR3 has 15 amino acids. CDR3 DNA sequence: TGCGCCAGCAGCTTGGGGCTAGCGGCTCCCTACGAGCAGTACTTC. It translates to CASSLGLAAPYEQYF.

V and J are TRBV6-1 and TRBJ2-5; 9 positions match TRBD2. The J segment lost 5 bases and the V segment lost 6 bases, leaving 10 bases of the junction unmatched. The CDR3 consists of 15 residues. Germline values: CDR1 MNHNS, CDR2 SASEGT. CDR3 residues: CASSPGLALSETQYF. In nucleotides, the CDR3 is TGTGCCAGCAGCCCGGGACTAGCTCTTTCCGAGACCCAGTACTTC.

The table lists this clone with a count of one. The chain recombines TRBV6-9 with TRBJ1-5; D is unresolved. CDR1 and CDR2 (germline): MNHGY, SVAAGI. This CDR3 comprises 20 residues. Trimming removed 2 bases from V and 0 bases from J, with 23 bases in between. The DNA for the CDR3 is TGTGCCAGCAGTTATGGGAATGGAGGGTGGGGAGGTTTTAGCAATCAGCCCCAGCATTTT. It codes for CASSYGNGGWGGFSNQPQHF.

This clone was seen more than once but under ten times. The chain recombines TRBV30 with TRBJ1-2; D unclear. CDR1 and CDR2 (germline): GTSNPN, SVGIG (reference sequence). Trimming removed 1 base from V and 2 bases from J, with 8 bases in between. The CDR3 runs to 13 residues. The DNA of the CDR3 is TGTGCCTGGAGTGAGCTGGTAAACTATGGCTACACCTTC. Protein sequence: CAWSELVNYGYTF.

The chain has TRBV28 and TRBJ1-2, with D tentatively TRBD1 (6 bases). The length of the CDR3 is 15 residues. Germline CDR1 and CDR2: MDHEN and SYDVKM. Trimming removed 3 bases from V and 8 bases from J, with 19 bases in between. The CDR3 loop is CASSFFPPQGRGYTF. The CDR3 region has the DNA TGTGCCAGCAGTTTCTTCCCCCCACAGGGACGAGGCTACACCTTC.

The chain couples TRBV10-2 to TRBJ1-3; D remains ambiguous. The V gene lost 2 bases and the J gene lost 0 bases, with 5 bases spanning the gap. Germline V gene lookup returns CDR1 WSHSY and CDR2 SAAADI. This CDR3 contains 14 residues. Here the CDR3 reads CASSEPSSGNTIYF. The CDR3 nucleotides are TGCGCCAGCAGTGAGCCGAGCTCTGGAAACACCATATATTTT.

In its sample, this clone was seen once. The chain has TRBV7-9 and TRBJ1-2; the D is unclear. V lost 5 bases and J 4 bases, leaving 17 bases between the germline ends. The CDR3 length is 15 residues. CDR1 is SEHNR, CDR2 FQNEAQ, per germline (reference sequence). The chain's CDR3 is CASSHLGEAIYGYTF. CDR3 nucleotide sequence: TGTGCCAGCAGCCACCTTGGTGAGGCCATCTATGGCTACACCTTC.

V usage is TRBV7-2 and J usage is TRBJ2-5, with 12 positions matching TRBD2. CDR1 and CDR2 (germline): SGHTA, FQGNSA. The ends lost 0 bases at V and 4 bases at J; junction bases unmatched: 6. This CDR3 contains 17 residues. CDR3 in DNA: TGTGCCAGCAGCTTAGCCCCTAGCGGGGGGGCGTTAGAGACCCAGTACTTC. Its translation is CASSLAPSGGALETQYF.

The rearrangement links TRBV7-9 to TRBJ2-7; D is perhaps TRBD1 (6 bases). Germline V gene lookup returns CDR1 SEHNR and CDR2 FQNEAQ (reference sequence). V gave up 4 bases and J gave up 1 base, with 11 bases separating them. There are 14 residues in the CDR3. The CDR3 loop is CASSSRRGSYEQYF. As DNA, the CDR3 is TGTGCCAGCAGCTCCCGAAGGGGGTCCTACGAGCAGTACTTC. Together with reference TRBV7-9 and TRBJ2-7, the CDR3 gives the full variable domain: DTGVSQNPRHKITKRGQNVTFRCDPISEHNRLYWYRQTLGQGPEFLTYFQNEAQLEKSRLLSDRFSAERPKGSFSTLEIQRTEQGDSAMYLCASSSRRGSYEQYFGPGTRLTVT.

The V call is TRBV18, the J call TRBJ2-7; no reliable D call. V was trimmed by 0 bases and J by 3 bases, leaving 9 bases between them. This CDR3 spans 14 amino acids. Germline-derived CDR1 and CDR2 are KGHSH and LQKENI. The CDR3 protein is CASSPPSTNYEQYF. The CDR3 nucleotides are TGTGCCAGCTCACCACCGTCGACAAACTACGAGCAGTACTTC.

The chain combines TRBV28 with TRBJ2-7; 10 nucleotides line up with TRBD1. The ends lost 4 bases at V and 4 bases at J; junction bases unmatched: 7. Germline CDR1 and CDR2: MDHEN and SYDVKM. CDR3 length: 15 amino acids. CDR3 nucleotides: TGTGCCAGCAGTTCCTCCGGGACAGGGGTTTACGAGCAGTACTTC. It encodes CASSSSGTGVYEQYF.

The sample holds a few counts of this clone. This chain connects TRBV30 to TRBJ1-3, with a tentative D call TRBD1 (6 bases). CDR3 size: 17 residues. Germline V lookup: CDR1 GTSNPN, CDR2 SVGIG (reference sequence). V was clipped by 7 bases and J by 0 bases, with 22 bases between them. As DNA, the CDR3 is TGTGCCTTGAGAGCTCACAGGGTAGGCGGCTCTGGAAACACCATATATTTT. It translates to CALRAHRVGGSGNTIYF.

The chain combines TRBV7-8 with TRBJ2-3; TRBD2 matches at 8 bases. Germline V gene data show CDR1 as SGHVS and CDR2 as FQNEAQ. This CDR3 is built from 17 residues. Trimming removed 2 bases from V and 5 bases from J; junction bases left unmatched: 12. The CDR3 DNA is TGTGCCAGCAGCTTATATAGACTAGCGCCTCGAGAAGATACGCAGTATTTT. Translated: CASSLYRLAPREDTQYF.

The chain recombines TRBV4-1 with TRBJ2-7, with 7 bases matching TRBD1. CDR1 MGHRA and CDR2 YSYEKL come from the germline V gene. This CDR3 has 14 amino acids. V trimming: 4 bases; J trimming: 11 bases; junction bases outside the gene matches: 14. In DNA form, the CDR3 reads TGCGCCAGCAGCCCCCACACCCTTATACAGGGGAAGTACTTC. As protein: CASSPHTLIQGKYF.

In this sample, this clone turned up a few times. V gene TRBV27 combines with J gene TRBJ2-3; 9 bases map to TRBD2. The length of the CDR3 is 16 residues. CDR1 and CDR2 from the germline V gene are MNHEY and SMNVEV (reference sequence). Losses at the gene ends were 6 bases for V and 5 bases for J; bases not matched to a gene: 12. In DNA, the CDR3 is TGTGCCAGCAGCCGTTTAGCGGGAGTTCGAGAAGATACGCAGTATTTT. Translated, it gives CASSRLAGVREDTQYF.

The chain is built from TRBV6-1 and TRBJ1-5; no clear D. The CDR3 length is 15 residues. V lost 3 bases to trimming and J lost 2 bases, with 11 bases between them. CDR1 and CDR2 from the germline V gene are MNHNS and SASEGT. DNA for the CDR3: TGTGCCAGCAGTGACCGGTCGGTGGGCAATCAGCCCCAGCATTTT. This encodes CASSDRSVGNQPQHF.

The chain links TRBV5-3 to TRBJ2-1; D might be TRBD2 (5 bases). TRBV5-3 is designated an ORF whose function remains uncertain. The CDR3 runs to 16 residues. Trimming stripped 2 bases from V and 5 bases from J, with 17 bases between. The CDR3 spells CARSFPRSEANNEQFF. The CDR3 region has the DNA TGTGCCAGAAGCTTTCCTCGGTCGGAGGCTAACAATGAGCAGTTCTTC.

The chain uses TRBV4-3 and TRBJ1-2; D uncertain. The ends were cut back, 1 base at V and 4 bases at J, with 22 bases in the middle. In germline, CDR1 is LGHNA, CDR2 YSLEER. The CDR3 spans 18 residues. CDR3 in amino acids: CASSQGVGPGGGLYGYTF. The CDR3 coding sequence is TGCGCCAGCAGCCAAGGGGTCGGCCCCGGAGGTGGGCTCTATGGCTACACCTTC.

The chain combines TRBV4-1 with TRBJ1-1; unclear D gene. V was clipped by 0 bases and J by 8 bases, with 10 bases between them. Per germline, CDR1 MGHRA and CDR2 YSYEKL. This CDR3 spans 13 amino acids. The CDR3 spells CASSQDLGPEAFF. Written as DNA, the CDR3 is TGCGCCAGCAGCCAAGATTTGGGCCCCGAAGCTTTCTTT.

The chain carries TRBV19 and TRBJ1-3; D is unresolved. Germline V gives CDR1 LNHDA, CDR2 SQIVND (reference sequence). The CDR3 spans 16 residues. V lost 1 base and J lost 4, with 14 bases in between. The CDR3 coding sequence is TGTGCCAGTAGTATAGTTCGGGGTTTCGTCGGAAACACCATATATTTT. It codes for CASSIVRGFVGNTIYF.

The CDR3 protein is CASSQILAGGNQETQYF. DNA of the CDR3: TGTGCCAGCAGCCAAATCCTAGCGGGAGGAAACCAAGAGACCCAGTACTTC. This chain joins TRBV4-2 and TRBJ2-5; TRBD2 aligns across 11 bases. Germline CDR1 LGHNA, CDR2 YNFKEQ. CDR3 length: 17 amino acids. The J segment lost 0 bases and the V segment lost 2 bases, leaving 5 bases of the junction unmatched.

The J gene is TRBJ2-1, the V gene TRBV11-3; 7 bases map to TRBD2. Trimming removed 4 bases from V and 5 bases from J; junction bases left unmatched: 5. CDR3 length: 14 amino acids. Looked up from germline, CDR1 is SGHNT and CDR2 is YENEEA. The CDR3 coding sequence is TGTGCCAGCAGCTCGGGGGGTAGCGACAATGAGCAGTTCTTC. Residues: CASSSGGSDNEQFF.

The J gene is TRBJ2-5, the V gene TRBV25-1; D might be TRBD1 (6 bases). This CDR3 has 15 residues. V shed 4 bases and J shed 1 base, with 13 bases lying between them. Germline CDR1 is MGHDK and CDR2 is SYGVNS. The CDR3 nucleotides read TGTGCCAGCAGTGTCCAGGGGACACGCCAAGAGACCCAGTACTTC. Amino acid sequence: CASSVQGTRQETQYF. The full variable domain, with the rest looked up from reference TRBV25-1 and TRBJ2-5, is EADIYQTPRYLVIGTGKKITLECSQTMGHDKMYWYQQDPGMELHLIHYSYGVNSTEKGDLSSESTVSRIRTEHFPLTLESARPSHTSQYLCASSVQGTRQETQYFGPGTRLLVL.

The sample holds one count of this clone. This sequence joins TRBV11-1 and TRBJ2-2, with 15 bases identical to TRBD2. This CDR3 has 19 residues. The ends lost 4 bases at V and 3 bases at J; junction bases unmatched: 9. Germline CDR1 and CDR2: SGHAT and FQDESV (reference sequence). CDR3 nucleotides: TGTGCCAGCAGCTACCAGGGGACTAGCGGGAGGAAGGACACCGGGGAGCTGTTTTTT. Its translation: CASSYQGTSGRKDTGELFF. Looking up the rest from reference TRBV11-1 and TRBJ2-2 gives the full variable domain: EAEVAQSPRYKITEKSQAVAFWCDPISGHATLYWYRQILGQGPELLVQFQDESVVDDSQLPKDRFSAERLKGVDSTLKIQPAELGDSAMYLCASSYQGTSGRKDTGELFFGEGSRLTVL.

In this sample, this clone turned up a few times. V is TRBV5-4 and J is TRBJ2-5; D is possibly TRBD2 (7 bases). V lost 0 bases to trimming and J lost 5 bases, with 11 bases between them. Germline CDR1 SGHNT, CDR2 YYREEE (reference sequence). CDR3 size: 14 residues. The CDR3 reads CASSLAGGQETQYF. The CDR3 nucleotides are TGTGCCAGCAGCTTGGCCGGGGGGCAGGAGACCCAGTACTTC.

CDR3 coding DNA: TGTGCCAGCAGCTCTACTATCGGACAGGGCGTCCACGAGCAGTACTTC. It specifies CASSSTIGQGVHEQYF. The chain links TRBV7-9 to TRBJ2-7; 8 nucleotides match TRBD1. The CDR3 has 16 residues. Unmatched junction bases numbered 13, after V lost 4 bases and J lost 5 bases. Germline V gives CDR1 SEHNR, CDR2 FQNEAQ (reference sequence). Complete variable domain (other parts from reference TRBV7-9 and TRBJ2-7): DTGVSQNPRHKITKRGQNVTFRCDPISEHNRLYWYRQTLGQGPEFLTYFQNEAQLEKSRLLSDRFSAERPKGSFSTLEIQRTEQGDSAMYLCASSSTIGQGVHEQYFGPGTRLTVT.

The rearrangement uses TRBV7-2 and TRBJ2-4, with TRBD1 matching 10 bases. The CDR3 length is 14 residues. The V and J ends lost 5 bases and 5 bases, in that order; junction bases with no gene match: 3. Germline V gives CDR1 SGHTA, CDR2 FQGNSA. The CDR3 spells CASSPGQGENIQYF. Written as DNA, the CDR3 is TGTGCCAGCAGCCCCGGACAGGGGGAAAACATTCAGTACTTC.

V is TRBV28 and J is TRBJ1-1; 7 bases match TRBD1. The CDR3 spans 16 residues. Trimming at V came to 4 bases and at J to 3 bases, leaving 11 bases not matched to a gene. CDR1 MDHEN and CDR2 SYDVKM come from the germline V gene. The DNA of the CDR3 is TGTGCCAGCAGTTCCCAGACGGGACAGCCTTACACTGAAGCTTTCTTT. It encodes CASSSQTGQPYTEAFF.

The chain is built from TRBV19 and TRBJ2-7; 14 bases fit TRBD2. Germline V CDR1 and CDR2: LNHDA, SQIVND (reference sequence). J was trimmed by 5 bases and V by 7 bases; bases with no gene match: 7. This CDR3 is built from 15 residues. The DNA of the CDR3 is TGTGCCAGTAAGGGGACTAGCGGGAGTTGGGACGAGCAGTACTTC. Translation: CASKGTSGSWDEQYF.